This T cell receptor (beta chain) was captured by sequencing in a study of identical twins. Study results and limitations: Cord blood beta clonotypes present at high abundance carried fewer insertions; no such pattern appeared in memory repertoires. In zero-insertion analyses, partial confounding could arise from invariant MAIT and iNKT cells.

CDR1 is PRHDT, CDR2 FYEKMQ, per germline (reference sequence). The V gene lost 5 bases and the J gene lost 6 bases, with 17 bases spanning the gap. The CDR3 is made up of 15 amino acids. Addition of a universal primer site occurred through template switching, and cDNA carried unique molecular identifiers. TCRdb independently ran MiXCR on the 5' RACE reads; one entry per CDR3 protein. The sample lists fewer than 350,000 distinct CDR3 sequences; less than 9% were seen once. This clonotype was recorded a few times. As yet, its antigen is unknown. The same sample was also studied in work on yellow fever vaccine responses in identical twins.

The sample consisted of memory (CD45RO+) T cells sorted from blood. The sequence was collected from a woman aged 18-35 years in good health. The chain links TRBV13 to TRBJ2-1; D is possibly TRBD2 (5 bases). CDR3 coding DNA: TGTGCCAGCAGCGGTACGAACGGACTTCTCAATGAGCAGTTCTTC. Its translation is CASSGTNGLLNEQFF.